The T cell receptor beta chain described here comes from a study of shared clonotypes between healthy human individuals. Genomic DNA from each subset was divided evenly over several immunoSEQ plates. Assay used: immunoSEQ multiplex PCR; TCRdb lists only in-frame clones, some missing. The sample contains approximately 980,000 clones, less than 85% of which appear only once. To note about this clone: Its antigen is as yet unknown.

V trimming: 5 bases; J trimming: 9 bases; junction bases outside the gene matches: 17. There are 17 residues in the CDR3. The V gene's germline CDR1 is SEHNR and CDR2 FQNEAQ (reference sequence). Points from the study as a whole: A handful of donors shared 4.5% to 6.5% of their naive CD4 clonotypes. Read depth was anticipated to influence clonotype sharing among donors.

Sequencing was done on a sample of memory CD4+ T cells sorted from blood. The subset was: CD45RA-negative fraction. The clonotype was recovered from a man aged 18 to 35 in good health. This chain joins TRBV7-9 and TRBJ2-1, with 9 bases fitting TRBD2. CDR3 sequence: CASSDPLAGSNNGEQFF. For the CDR3, the DNA is TGTGCCAGCAGCGACCCCCTAGCGGGGAGTAATAACGGTGAGCAGTTCTTC.